This T cell receptor beta chain stems from a study of CD8 T cell repertoires and HIV-1 epitope variants. Study summary: Twenty-five autologous and known Gag and Nef epitope variant peptides each stimulated T cells separately. Equal numbers of autologous T cell-negative cells presented antigen to enriched T cells. Tested: three Gag epitope families, Nef HW9 and YT9.

V was shortened by 3 bases and J by 4 bases, with 16 bases between the two germline ends. CDR1 is SGHRS and CDR2 is YFSETQ in the germline V gene. The CDR3 runs to 15 residues. On the immunoSEQ platform, TCR beta CDR3s were sequenced at survey depth. Assay used: immunoSEQ multiplex PCR; TCRdb lists only in-frame clones, some missing. Altogether some 100,000 clones are present, roughly 80% being singletons, with the ten largest covering roughly 26%. The clonotype comes from a male donor with HIV. The source material was uncultured baseline CD8+ T cells from peripheral blood mononuclear cells (PBMCs). The chain joins TRBV5-1 to TRBJ2-5; D is perhaps TRBD1 (6 bases). CDR3 coding DNA: TGCGCCAGCAGCTCCCTCCCGACAGGTAGAGAGACCCAGTACTTC. Translation: CASSSLPTGRETQYF.